The 8 T cell receptor beta chains below all came from one sample that was sequenced in a study of OX40 agonist ivuxolimab in advanced cancers. Generated by immunoSEQ multiplex PCR, the TCRdb table keeps only in-frame clones and is missing some. The sample has tens of thousands of clones; about 81% are singletons. The specimen was CD4+ or CD8+ T cells sorted from blood, collected in a trial of the OX40 agonist ivuxolimab. All receptors derive from an adult with an advanced solid tumor such as melanoma, head and neck, liver or kidney cancer.

This clone was recorded a few times. The chain combines TRBV19 with TRBJ1-5; no firm D call. This CDR3 comprises 14 residues. V lost 2 bases and J 3 bases, leaving 8 bases between the germline ends. CDR1 and CDR2 (germline): LNHDA, SQIVND (reference sequence). The CDR3 DNA follows: TGTGCCAGTAGTATAAGTGGTATCAATCAGCCCCAGCATTTT. Its protein product is CASSISGINQPQHF.

The J gene is TRBJ1-1, the V gene TRBV6-6, with D possibly being TRBD1 (5 bases). Germline CDR1 reads MNHNY; CDR2 reads SVGAGI (reference sequence). The CDR3 sequence is 12 residues long. The germline V and J ends were trimmed by 2 bases and 5 bases, with 6 bases remaining between them. The CDR3 region has the DNA TGTGCCAGCAGTTACGGGGGGACTGAAGCTTTCTTT. Translated, it gives CASSYGGTEAFF.

A single count supports this clone. The chain is built from TRBV19 and TRBJ1-6; 11 bases match TRBD1. The CDR3 has 14 amino acids. Germline V lookup: CDR1 LNHDA, CDR2 SQIVND (reference sequence). Unmatched junction bases numbered 5, after V lost 9 bases and J lost 7 bases. The CDR3 nucleotides read TGTGCCAGCTCGGGACAGGGGGAGAATTCACCCCTCCACTTT. It codes for CASSGQGENSPLHF.

The chain couples TRBV5-1 to TRBJ2-2; no reliable D call. Germline loops: CDR1 SGHRS, CDR2 YFSETQ. Trimming cost V 1 base and J 0 bases, with 4 bases left between them. The CDR3 runs 14 residues. CDR3 sequence: CASSLNPNTGELFF. The CDR3, as DNA: TGCGCCAGCAGCTTGAACCCGAACACCGGGGAGCTGTTTTTT.

The chain is built from TRBV5-1 and TRBJ1-4; 8 bases agree with TRBD1. With V trimmed by 3 bases and J by 8 bases, 6 bases remained unmatched. This CDR3 spans 14 amino acids. Germline assignment: CDR1 SGHRS and CDR2 YFSETQ. The CDR3 loop is CASSSDRVGEKLFF. CDR3 DNA: TGCGCCAGCAGCTCGGACAGGGTTGGGGAAAAACTGTTTTTT.

At least ten counts were recorded for this clone. The chain links TRBV14 to TRBJ1-6; 7 positions agree with TRBD1. V dropped 2 bases and J dropped 7; count of bases not matched to a gene: 5. Germline CDR1 and CDR2: SGHDN and FVKESK. This CDR3 spans 15 amino acids. CDR3 DNA sequence: TGTGCCAGCAGCCAACAGGGGGTGATCAATTCACCCCTCCACTTT. Translating gives CASSQQGVINSPLHF.

This chain joins TRBV11-3 and TRBJ1-6; 8 bases are a match to TRBD1. This CDR3 has 19 amino acids. The V gene's germline CDR1 is SGHNT and CDR2 YENEEA. V lost 5 bases and J lost 4; bases outside the gene matches: 16. The CDR3, as DNA: TGTGCCAGCAGCCCACGCGACAGGGGAAGAACCTTTTATAATTCACCCCTCCACTTT. Residues: CASSPRDRGRTFYNSPLHF.

The rearrangement links TRBV18 to TRBJ2-7; TRBD1 matches at 8 bases. The V and J ends lost 3 bases and 3 bases, in that order; junction bases with no gene match: 1. The germline CDR1 and CDR2 sequences are KGHSH and LQKENI. The CDR3 contains 13 residues. The CDR3 DNA follows: TGTGCCAGCTCACCTGGGACAGGCTACGAGCAGTACTTC. This translates into CASSPGTGYEQYF.